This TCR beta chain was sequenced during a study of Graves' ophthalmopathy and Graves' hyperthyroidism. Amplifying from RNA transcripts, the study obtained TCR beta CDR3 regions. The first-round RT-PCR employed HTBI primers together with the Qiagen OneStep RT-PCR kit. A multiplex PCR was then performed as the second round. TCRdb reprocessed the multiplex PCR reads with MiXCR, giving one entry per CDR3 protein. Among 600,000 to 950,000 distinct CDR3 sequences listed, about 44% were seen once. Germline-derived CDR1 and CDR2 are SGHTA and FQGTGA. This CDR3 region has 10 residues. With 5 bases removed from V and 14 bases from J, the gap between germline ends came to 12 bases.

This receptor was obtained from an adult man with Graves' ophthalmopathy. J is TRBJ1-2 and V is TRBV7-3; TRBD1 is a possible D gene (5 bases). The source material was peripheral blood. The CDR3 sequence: CASSQGAWTF. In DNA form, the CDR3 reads TGTGCCAGCAGCCAGGGTGCCTGGACCTTC.